This TCR beta chain is from a study of T-cell reconstitution after alpha-beta-depleted transplantation in children. This CDR3 comprises 15 residues. V shed 7 bases and J 2 bases; nucleotides not matched to a gene: 7. The germline gives CDR1 MNHEY, CDR2 SMNVEV (reference sequence). This clonotype was counted a few times. Researchers prepared the TCRbeta library using unique molecular identifiers, the study reports. TCRdb ran MiXCR on the PCR reads and lists one entry per CDR3 protein. The sample lists around 600,000 distinct CDR3 sequences, 16% occurring once. The receptor's source is a human donor who donated a stem cell graft to a child with acute myeloid leukemia. The gene calls are TRBV27 and TRBJ2-7, with TRBD2 identical over 11 bases. Sequenced here: PBMCs from the stem cell graft donor, sampled from the stem cell graft. CDR3 DNA: TGTGCCAGCACCTCTACTAGCGGGGGAGCCTACGAGCAGTACTTC. Its protein product is CASTSTSGGAYEQYF.